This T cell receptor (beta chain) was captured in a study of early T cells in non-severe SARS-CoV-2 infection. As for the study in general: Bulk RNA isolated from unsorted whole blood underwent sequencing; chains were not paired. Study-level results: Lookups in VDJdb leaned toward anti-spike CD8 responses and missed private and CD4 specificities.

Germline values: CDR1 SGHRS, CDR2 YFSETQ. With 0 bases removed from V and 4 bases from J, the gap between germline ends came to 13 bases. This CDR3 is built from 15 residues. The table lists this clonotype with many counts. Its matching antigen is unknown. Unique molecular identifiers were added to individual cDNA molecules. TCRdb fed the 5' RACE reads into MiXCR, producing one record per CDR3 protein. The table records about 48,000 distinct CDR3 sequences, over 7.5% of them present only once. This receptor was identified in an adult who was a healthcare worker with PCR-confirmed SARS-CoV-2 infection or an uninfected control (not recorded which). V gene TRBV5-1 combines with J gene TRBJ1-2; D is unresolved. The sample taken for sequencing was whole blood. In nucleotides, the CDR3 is TGCGCCAGCAGCTTGGAAGTTCCAGGAGGCTATGGCTACACCTTC. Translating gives CASSLEVPGGYGYTF.